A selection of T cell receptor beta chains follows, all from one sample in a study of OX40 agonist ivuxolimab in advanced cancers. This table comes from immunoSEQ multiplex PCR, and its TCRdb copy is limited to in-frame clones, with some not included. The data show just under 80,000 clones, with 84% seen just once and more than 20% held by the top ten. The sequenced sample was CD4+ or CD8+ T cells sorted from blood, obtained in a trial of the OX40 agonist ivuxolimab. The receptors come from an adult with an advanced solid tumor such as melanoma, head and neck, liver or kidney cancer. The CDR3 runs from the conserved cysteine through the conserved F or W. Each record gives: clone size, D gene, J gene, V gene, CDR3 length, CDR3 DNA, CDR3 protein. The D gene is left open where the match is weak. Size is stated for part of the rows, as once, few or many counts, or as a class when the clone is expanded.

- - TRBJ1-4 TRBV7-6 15 TGTGCCAGCAGCTTAATTGGCAGGGCCGATGAAAAACTGTTTTTT CASSLIGRADEKLFF
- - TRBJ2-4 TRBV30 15 TGTGCCTGGAGCGAATACCCCCGGGTAGGAGACATTCAGTACTTC CAWSEYPRVGDIQYF
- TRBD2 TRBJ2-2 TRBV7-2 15 TGTGCCAGCAGCAAACTAGCGGGAGGAACGGGGGAGCTGTTTTTT CASSKLAGGTGELFF
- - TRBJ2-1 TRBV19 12 TGTGCCAGTAGTGAGGAATACAATGAGCAGTTCTTC CASSEEYNEQFF
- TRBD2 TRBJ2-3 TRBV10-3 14 TGTGCCATCAGAGCGGGAGTGGGCACAGATACGCAGTATTTT CAIRAGVGTDTQYF
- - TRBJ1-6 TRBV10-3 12 TGTGCCATCAGCAAAGAAGGGTCACCCCTCCACTTT CAISKEGSPLHF
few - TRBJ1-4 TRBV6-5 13 TGTGCCAGCAGTCCTCCCGCAGGGGAAAAACTGTTTTTT CASSPPAGEKLFF
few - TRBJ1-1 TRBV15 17 TGTGCCACCAGCAGAGATCTAGACGGAGCCCTGAACACTGAAGCTTTCTTT CATSRDLDGALNTEAFF
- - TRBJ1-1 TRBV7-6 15 TGTGCCAGCAGCTTATCTAACAGGGCGAACACTGAAGCTTTCTTT CASSLSNRANTEAFF
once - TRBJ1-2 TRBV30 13 TGTGCCTGGAGAGACCGGGGGTTGGATGGCTACACCTTC CAWRDRGLDGYTF
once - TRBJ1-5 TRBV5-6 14 TGTGCCAGCAGCTTGTTTTACGAGAATCAGCCCCAGCATTTT CASSLFYENQPQHF
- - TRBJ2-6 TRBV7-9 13 TGTGCCAGCAGCTTAAGAGGGGCCAACGTCCTGACTTTC CASSLRGANVLTF
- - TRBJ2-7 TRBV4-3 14 TGCGCCAGCAGCCAAGATCCGGAGACCTACGAGCAGTACTTC CASSQDPETYEQYF
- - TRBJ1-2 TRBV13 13 TGTGCCAGCAGCTTATGGAGTAACTATGGCTACACCTTC CASSLWSNYGYTF
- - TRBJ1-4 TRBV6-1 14 TGTGCCAGCAGGAGGGAATGGACTAATGAAAAACTGTTTTTT CASRREWTNEKLFF
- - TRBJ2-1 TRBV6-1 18 TGTGCCAGCAGTGGCCCTTCGAACGGGCCTAGCTCCTACAATGAGCAGTTCTTC CASSGPSNGPSSYNEQFF
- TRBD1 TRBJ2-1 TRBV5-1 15 TGCGCCAGCAGCTCTGAAGACAGGGCAATCCATGAGCAGTTCTTC CASSSEDRAIHEQFF
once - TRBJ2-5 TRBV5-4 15 TGTGCCAGCAGCCCTGGTGGCGGAGATCAAGAGACCCAGTACTTC CASSPGGGDQETQYF
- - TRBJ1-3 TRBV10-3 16 TGTGCCATCAGCTCAAGGTCAGGGTATTCTGGAAACACCATATATTTT CAISSRSGYSGNTIYF
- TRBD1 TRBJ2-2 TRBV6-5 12 TGTGCCAGCAGCCCTACAGGGGTGGAGCTGTTTTTT CASSPTGVELFF
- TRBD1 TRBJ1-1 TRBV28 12 TGTGCCAGCAGTTTAATTACAGGGGGGGCTTTCTTT CASSLITGGAFF
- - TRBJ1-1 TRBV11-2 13 TGTGCCAGCAGCTTAATGCGGAACACTGAAGCTTTCTTT CASSLMRNTEAFF
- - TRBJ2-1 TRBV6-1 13 TGTGCCAGCAGTCCTGGACCGTACAATGAGCAGTTCTTC CASSPGPYNEQFF
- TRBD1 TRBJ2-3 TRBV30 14 TGTGCCTGGACGACAGGGGAGAGCACAGATACGCAGTATTTT CAWTTGESTDTQYF
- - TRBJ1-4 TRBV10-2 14 TGCGCCAGCAGTGCTCCTGGAGGGGATGAAAAACTGTTTTTT CASSAPGGDEKLFF
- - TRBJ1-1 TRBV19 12 TGTGCCAGTGCAGACCGCGACACTGAAGCTTTCTTT CASADRDTEAFF
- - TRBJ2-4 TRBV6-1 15 TGTGCCAGCAGTGAAGCGGCAGTAGCCAAAAACATTCAGTACTTC CASSEAAVAKNIQYF
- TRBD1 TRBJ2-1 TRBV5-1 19 TGCGCCAGCAGCTTTTTACGGCGACAGGGGGCGCAGGGTTACAATGAGCAGTTCTTC CASSFLRRQGAQGYNEQFF
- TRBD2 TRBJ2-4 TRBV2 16 TGTGCCAGCAGGGAGGGACTAGCGGGGGTCAAAAACATTCAGTACTTC CASREGLAGVKNIQYF
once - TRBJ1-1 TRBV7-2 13 TGTGCCAGCAGCTTAACTAGTACCACTGAAGCTTTCTTT CASSLTSTTEAFF
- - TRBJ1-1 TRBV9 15 TGTGCCAGCAGCGTAGCGGGGGTTAGGAACACTGAAGCTTTCTTT CASSVAGVRNTEAFF
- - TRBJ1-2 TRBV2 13 TGTGCCAGCAGTGAATACGGGGGGGTTCCTTTCACCTTC CASSEYGGVPFTF
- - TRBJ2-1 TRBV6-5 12 TGTGCCAGCAGGTCCGAATACAATGAGCAGTTCTTC CASRSEYNEQFF
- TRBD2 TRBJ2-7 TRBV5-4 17 TGTGCCAGCAGCCCGGGACTAGCTGGGGGGAGCTCCTACGAGCAGTACTTC CASSPGLAGGSSYEQYF
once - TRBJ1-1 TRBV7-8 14 TGTGCCAGCAGTCAACGGGCAACTGGCACTGAAGCTTTCTTT CASSQRATGTEAFF
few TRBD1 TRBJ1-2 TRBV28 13 TGTGCCAGCAGAGACAGGGCCCGAAGAGGCTACACCTTC CASRDRARRGYTF
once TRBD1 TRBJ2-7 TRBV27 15 TGTGCCAGCAGGCCTGCTGACAGGGGGCATGGCGAGCAGTACTTC CASRPADRGHGEQYF
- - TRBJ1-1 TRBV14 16 TGTGCCAGCAGCCGATTCACGCCCGGGAGGGGCACTGAAGCTTTCTTT CASSRFTPGRGTEAFF
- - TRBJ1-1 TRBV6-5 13 TGTGCCAGCAGTTACTTCAGGGGATCTGAAGCTTTCTTT CASSYFRGSEAFF
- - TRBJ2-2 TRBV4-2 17 TGTGCCAGCAGCCCCGATCGGCGTGGAAGGTCAACCGGGGAGCTGTTTTTT CASSPDRRGRSTGELFF
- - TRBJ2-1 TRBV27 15 TGTGCCAGCTCCGAAACCCCGCTCTCCTACAATGAGCAGTTCTTC CASSETPLSYNEQFF